Listed here are 9 T cell receptor beta chains from one sample, sequenced in a study of regulatory T cells in long-lasting Graves disease. In building TCR beta libraries, iRepertoire HTBI primers were used together with Arm-PCR of CDR3 regions. TCRdb ran MiXCR on the multiplex PCR reads and lists one entry per CDR3 protein. Here the sample spans approximately 350,000 distinct CDR3 sequences, 15% to 20% being singletons. Time point here: newly diagnosed GD, antithyroid drugs for less than 3 months. Making the TCR library involved RNA that had been extracted from PBMCs. This sample was also put to use in a study of T cells in Graves' hyperthyroidism and ophthalmopathy.

Here the sequenced sample was peripheral blood mononuclear cells (PBMCs), taken at new diagnosis, from a patient treated with antithyroid drugs. The source is a woman between 18 and 29 years old with Graves disease.

About this clonotype: This likely traces to a read error, being one base from a far larger clone. The chain links TRBV11-2 to TRBJ2-3; no reliable D call. Trimming stripped 6 bases from V and 8 bases from J, with 30 bases between. The CDR3 sequence is 18 residues long. Germline lookup yields CDR1 SGHAT and CDR2 FQNNGV. DNA of the CDR3: TGTGCCAGCAGTTCACCCCCGATAGGGCGGTTGGACGCCCCTACGCAGTATTTT. Encoded protein: CASSSPPIGRLDAPTQYF. The full variable domain, its missing parts supplied by reference TRBV11-2 and TRBJ2-3, is EAGVAQSPRYKIIEKRQSVAFWCNPISGHATLYWYQQILGQGPKLLIQFQNNGVVDDSQLPKDRFSAERLKGVDSTLKIQPAKLEDSAVYLCASSSPPIGRLDAPTQYFGPGTRLTVL.

This clonotype was seen many times. The chain couples TRBV5-1 to TRBJ2-3; D is undetermined. The CDR3 spans 14 residues. Germline-derived CDR1 and CDR2 are SGHRS and YFSETQ. The ends were cut back, 4 bases at V and 2 bases at J, with 11 bases in the middle. The chain's CDR3 is CASSPRTYTDTQYF. The DNA for the CDR3 is TGCGCCAGCAGCCCCCGGACGTACACAGATACGCAGTATTTT. Based on the CDR3 plus reference TRBV5-1 and TRBJ2-3, the full variable domain is KAGVTQTPRYLIKTRGQQVTLSCSPISGHRSVSWYQQTPGQGLQFLFEYFSETQRNKGNFPGRFSGRQFSNSRSEMNVSTLELGDSALYLCASSPRTYTDTQYFGPGTRLTVL.

This clonotype was counted ten times or more. V is TRBV28 and J is TRBJ2-7; perhaps TRBD2 as D (6 bases). Trimming pared 7 bases from V and 2 bases from J, leaving 18 bases between. The CDR3 runs to 15 residues. From germline, CDR1 is MDHEN and CDR2 SYDVKM. The CDR3 sequence is CASTRPGDGPYEQYF. The CDR3 DNA reads as TGTGCCAGCACTCGACCGGGAGACGGACCCTACGAGCAGTACTTC.

Concerning this clonotype itself: One base away lies a much larger clone, so this may be a sequencing read error. V and J are TRBV6-1 and TRBJ2-3; no clear D. V was pared by 3 bases and J by 4 bases, with 11 bases between. There are 14 residues in the CDR3. Germline V gene data show CDR1 as MNHNS and CDR2 as SASEGT. The CDR3 region is CASSDPWNADTQYF. Here the CDR3 DNA reads TGTGCCAGCAGTGACCCTTGGAACGCAGATACGCAGTATTTT.

This chain connects TRBV6-6 to TRBJ1-3; D call uncertain. Deletions cut 0 bases from V and 1 base from J, with 7 bases between. The CDR3 covers 15 residues. Germline V gene data show CDR1 as MNHNY and CDR2 as SVGAGI (reference sequence). The CDR3 region has the DNA TGTGCCAGCAGTTACTCGACGGGTTCTGGAAACACCATATATTTT. Protein product: CASSYSTGSGNTIYF.

This clonotype was detected many times. V and J are TRBV28 and TRBJ1-2; 10 positions agree with TRBD1. CDR3 length: 13 amino acids. Germline assignment: CDR1 MDHEN and CDR2 SYDVKM. V lost 7 bases and J lost 5; bases outside the gene matches: 4. The CDR3 spells CASKTGGFYGYTF. The CDR3 DNA reads as TGTGCCAGCAAGACAGGGGGCTTTTATGGCTACACCTTC.

Concerning this clonotype itself: A much larger clone lies one base from this, so it may be a read error. CDR3 loop: CASSVDGSSRRLETQYF. The CDR3, as DNA: TGTGCCAGCAGCGTAGACGGTTCTAGCAGGAGACTGGAGACCCAGTACTTC. The rearrangement uses TRBV9 and TRBJ2-5, with D perhaps TRBD2 (5 bases). With 0 bases removed from V and 5 bases from J, the gap between germline ends came to 20 bases. This CDR3 region has 17 residues. The germline V gene has CDR1 SGDLS and CDR2 YYNGEE.

This clonotype is a singleton in its sample. The rearrangement uses TRBV5-1 and TRBJ2-3; 9 bases line up with TRBD1. Looked up from germline, CDR1 is SGHRS and CDR2 is YFSETQ. The CDR3 contains 16 residues. V was pared by 2 bases and J by 2 bases, with 6 bases of the junction left unmatched. The CDR3 spells CASSLGQGQFTDTQYF. The CDR3 coding sequence is TGCGCCAGCAGCTTAGGACAGGGGCAATTCACAGATACGCAGTATTTT.

The gene calls are TRBV6-2 or TRBV6-3 and TRBJ2-3, with TRBD2 identical over 9 bases. V was clipped by 2 bases and J by 1 base; unmatched bases: 7. Germline lookup yields CDR1 MNHEY and CDR2 SVGEGT. CDR3 length: 17 amino acids. The CDR3 sequence is CASSYDSRLAGTDTQYF. The CDR3 bases are TGTGCCAGCAGTTACGACTCAAGACTAGCGGGCACAGATACGCAGTATTTT.